The rows below give T cell receptor beta chains drawn from one sample of a study of blood T cell repertoires in COVID-19. Assay used: immunoSEQ multiplex PCR; TCRdb lists only in-frame clones, some missing. This repertoire shows about 40,000 clones, around 73% found once; its top ten account for approximately 30%. Source material: peripheral blood. The source is a woman aged 65 to 85 with acute or convalescent COVID-19. The CDR3 runs from the conserved cysteine through the conserved F or W. A D gene is named only where the DNA matches it firmly. Not every row has a clone size; where given, it reads once, few, many or a size class.

>.|TRBJ2-1|TRBD2|TRBV27
TGTGCCAGCAGTGCGGGGACTAGCGGGAGGGGTGAGCAGTTCTTC
CASSAGTSGRGEQFF
>.|TRBJ1-6|.|TRBV28
TGTGCCAGCAGTTACCCTTGGGGCGCGTCAAATTCACCCCTCCACTTT
CASSYPWGASNSPLHF
>.|TRBJ2-6|.|TRBV5-1
TGCGCCAGCGGCACAGGGCTCTCTGGGGCCAACGTCCTGACTTTC
CASGTGLSGANVLTF
>.|TRBJ2-1|.|TRBV5-5
TGTGCCAGCAGCTTGGACTGGGGGGACAATGAGCAGTTCTTC
CASSLDWGDNEQFF
>.|TRBJ2-5|.|TRBV2
TGTGCCAGCAGAGGGAGCGCCGTATTTCAAGAGACCCAGTACTTC
CASRGSAVFQETQYF
>.|TRBJ1-1|TRBD1|TRBV3-1/TRBV3-2
TGTGCCAGCAGCCCGAGACAGGGGGGCAACACTGAAGCTTTCTTT
CASSPRQGGNTEAFF
>.|TRBJ1-2|TRBD1|TRBV6-1
TGTGCCAGCAGTGAAGGACAGGGGGTCTATGGCTACACCTTC
CASSEGQGVYGYTF
>.|TRBJ2-2|.|TRBV7-3
TGTGCCAGCAGCTTATCCGGCGGGGAGCTGTTTTTT
CASSLSGGELFF
>.|TRBJ2-1|.|TRBV7-9
TGTGCCAGCCTCCTTTCGGGGGCCTACAATGAGCAGTTCTTC
CASLLSGAYNEQFF
>.|TRBJ1-1|TRBD1|TRBV24-1
TGTGCCACCAGTGACTCAATGACAGGGACTGAAGCTTTCTTT
CATSDSMTGTEAFF
>few|TRBJ1-1|.|TRBV15
TGTGCCACCAGCAGAGGTCTCGCGGGGGGCACTGAAGCTTTCTTT
CATSRGLAGGTEAFF
>few|TRBJ2-2|TRBD2|TRBV9
TGTGCCAGCAGCGTCGGAGCGGGAGTTGGTACCGGGGAGCTGTTTTTT
CASSVGAGVGTGELFF
>.|TRBJ1-5|TRBD1|TRBV4-1
TGCGCCAGCAGCCTTATACAGGGGGCTGGTCAGCCCCAGCATTTT
CASSLIQGAGQPQHF
>.|TRBJ2-6|TRBD1|TRBV3-1/TRBV3-2
TGTGCCAGCAGCATTCGGCAGGGGGCTTTGGGGGCCAACGTCCTGACTTTC
CASSIRQGALGANVLTF
>.|TRBJ1-2|.|TRBV6-5
TGTGCCAGCAGTTACTCGGGGGGTAGGGACTATGGCTACACCTTC
CASSYSGGRDYGYTF
>.|TRBJ2-7|.|TRBV27
TGTGCCAGCCGATCCCAGGGGTACGAGCAGTACTTC
CASRSQGYEQYF
>.|TRBJ1-3|.|TRBV5-1
TGCGCCAGCAGCTTGGGGGACATTGGGAATCCGGGAAACACCATATATTTT
CASSLGDIGNPGNTIYF
>.|TRBJ1-1|.|TRBV12-3/TRBV12-4
TGTGCCAGCAGCCCGAGGGCCTTCACTGAAGCTTTCTTT
CASSPRAFTEAFF
>.|TRBJ2-4|.|TRBV21-1
TGTGCCAGCAGCAAAGCGGGACTAGCGGGAGAACCCAAAAACATTCAGTACTTC
CASSKAGLAGEPKNIQYF
>.|TRBJ2-3|.|TRBV6-4
TGTGCCAGCAGTGATGGCCATAGCACAGATACGCAGTATTTT
CASSDGHSTDTQYF
>.|TRBJ2-3|.|TRBV11-2
TGTGCCAGCAGCTTTCTTGCGGGCACAGATACGCAGTATTTT
CASSFLAGTDTQYF
>once|TRBJ1-3|.|TRBV29-1
TGCAGCGCCGGCCGGGGGGATGGCTCTGGAAACACCATATATTTT
CSAGRGDGSGNTIYF
>.|TRBJ1-1|.|TRBV7-2
TGTGCCAGCAGCACCCGGTCAGGGATGAGCACTGAAGCTTTCTTT
CASSTRSGMSTEAFF
>.|TRBJ1-2|.|TRBV6-6
TGTGCCAGCACGTTAGGGGCCATGGACTATGGCTACACCTTC
CASTLGAMDYGYTF
>.|TRBJ2-1|.|TRBV5-1
TGCGCCAGCAGCTTGTACTGGGCTGGCAATGAGCAGTTCTTC
CASSLYWAGNEQFF
>.|TRBJ1-2|.|TRBV20-1
TGCAGTGCTACGGGGGGGAACGGCTACACCTTC
CSATGGNGYTF
>.|TRBJ2-2|.|TRBV11-2
TGTGCCAGCAGCTTAGATGGGCATGCGAACACCGGGGAGCTGTTTTTT
CASSLDGHANTGELFF